Presented here are 28 T cell receptor beta chains from one specimen sequenced in a study of beta chain features in type 1 diabetes. Findings of the study overall: The study found moderately but significantly shorter TCRB CDR3s in all four CD4+ subsets of Type 1 diabetes patients.

These receptors' targets are unknown. Isolated RNA was reverse transcribed in full, so expressed TCRB transcripts were sequenced. Profiling relied on immunoSEQ multiplex PCR, and the TCRdb table lists in-frame clones only, not all of them. Here the sample spans some 330,000 clones, approximately 12% being singletons. The sample taken for sequencing was naive CD4+ T cells from blood. The receptors were sampled from a young woman with type 1 diabetes.

This clone was seen more than once but under ten times. This chain connects TRBV2 to TRBJ1-1; D not certain. The CDR3 has 13 amino acids. From germline, CDR1 is SNHLY and CDR2 FYNNEI. Deletions cut 4 bases from V and 10 bases from J, with 16 bases between. The CDR3 loop is CASSGDGYAGAFF. The CDR3 nucleotides read TGTGCCAGCAGTGGAGACGGGTACGCGGGAGCTTTCTTT. Full variable domain (remainder filled in from reference TRBV2 and TRBJ1-1): EPEVTQTPSHQVTQMGQEVILRCVPISNHLYFYWYRQILGQKVEFLVSFYNNEISEKSEIFDDQFSVERPDGSNFTLKIRSTKLEDSAMYFCASSGDGYAGAFFGQGTRLTVV.

V usage is TRBV5-1 and J usage is TRBJ2-7; D may be TRBD2 (7 bases). Trimming stripped 5 bases from V and 4 bases from J, with 19 bases between. Germline CDR1 SGHRS, CDR2 YFSETQ. The CDR3 has 15 amino acids. This CDR3 is CASSADRPGGYEQYF. For the CDR3, the DNA is TGCGCCAGCAGTGCAGACAGGCCGGGAGGTTACGAGCAGTACTTC.

This chain connects TRBV19 to TRBJ2-7; no firm D call. V gave up 9 bases and J gave up 0 bases, with 9 bases separating them. The CDR3 extends over 12 amino acids. CDR1 and CDR2 from the germline V gene are LNHDA and SQIVND (reference sequence). The CDR3 region is CARRPHSYEQYF. The CDR3 DNA sequence: TGTGCCAGGAGGCCCCACTCCTACGAGCAGTACTTC.

The rearrangement joins TRBV5-4 to TRBJ2-5; D is unclear. The germline V gene encodes CDR1 SGHNT and CDR2 YYREEE (reference sequence). V lost 0 bases, J lost 3 bases, and 9 bases lay in between. This CDR3 spans 14 amino acids. The CDR3 loop is CASSLEQFKETQYF. In DNA form, the CDR3 reads TGTGCCAGCAGCTTGGAACAGTTCAAAGAGACCCAGTACTTC. Based on the CDR3 plus reference TRBV5-4 and TRBJ2-5, the full variable domain is ETGVTQSPTHLIKTRGQQVTLRCSSQSGHNTVSWYQQALGQGPQFIFQYYREEENGRGNFPPRFSGLQFPNYSSELNVNALELDDSALYLCASSLEQFKETQYFGPGTRLLVL.

The chain has TRBV4-1 and TRBJ1-1; the D is unclear. The CDR3 sequence is 15 residues long. Germline V gene sequence: CDR1 MGHRA, CDR2 YSYEKL. Trimming removed 0 bases at V and 3 bases at J, with 11 bases between. The CDR3 loop reads CASSQDRGHDTEAFF. The DNA for the CDR3 is TGCGCCAGCAGCCAAGATCGAGGGCACGACACTGAAGCTTTCTTT.

The chain uses TRBV7-2 and TRBJ2-1; 8 nucleotides agree with TRBD2. V shed 5 bases and J 0 bases; nucleotides not matched to a gene: 9. In germline, CDR1 is SGHTA, CDR2 FQGNSA. The CDR3 length is 17 residues. The CDR3 region has the DNA TGTGCCAGCAGCCGAACAAGCGGGAGTCGCTCCTACAATGAGCAGTTCTTC. Translating it yields CASSRTSGSRSYNEQFF.

The chain combines TRBV28 with TRBJ1-2; no definite D call. The germline CDR1 and CDR2 sequences are MDHEN and SYDVKM. This CDR3 spans 13 amino acids. V gave up 1 base and J gave up 3 bases, with 6 bases separating them. The CDR3 sequence: CASSLSADYGYTF. In DNA form, the CDR3 reads TGTGCCAGCAGTTTATCGGCGGACTATGGCTACACCTTC.

This clone has a handful of counts. The chain carries TRBV5-4 and TRBJ1-1; D possibly corresponds to TRBD1 (6 bases). Germline loops: CDR1 SGHNT, CDR2 YYREEE (reference sequence). CDR3 length: 14 amino acids. V was shortened by 4 bases and J by 0 bases, with 10 bases between the two germline ends. Written as DNA, the CDR3 is TGTGCCAGCAGCCCTAGGGGGATGAACACTGAAGCTTTCTTT. It specifies CASSPRGMNTEAFF.

The table lists this clone with a few counts. The V gene is TRBV4-2, the J gene TRBJ2-7; 12 nucleotides line up with TRBD2. Germline V gene lookup returns CDR1 LGHNA and CDR2 YNFKEQ. J was trimmed by 4 bases and V by 3 bases; bases with no gene match: 4. The CDR3 has 15 residues. CDR3: CASSQTSGSGYEQYF. CDR3 in DNA: TGTGCCAGCAGCCAGACTAGCGGGAGTGGTTACGAGCAGTACTTC.

The V call is TRBV5-6, the J call TRBJ2-5; weak D call: TRBD1 (6 bases). CDR3 size: 12 residues. With 6 bases removed from V and 4 bases from J, the gap between germline ends came to 10 bases. From germline, CDR1 is SGHDT and CDR2 YYEEEE. CDR3 sequence: CASTMGAETQYF. The CDR3 nucleotides are TGTGCCAGCACCATGGGGGCAGAGACCCAGTACTTC.

A few counts support this clone. The chain couples TRBV14 to TRBJ1-5; D not resolved. Germline assignment: CDR1 SGHDN and CDR2 FVKESK. The CDR3 is 12 residues long. Trimming stripped 8 bases from V and 7 bases from J, with 12 bases between. CDR3 sequence reads: CASRARGQPQHF. The DNA of the CDR3 is TGTGCCAGCCGCGCAAGAGGGCAGCCCCAGCATTTT.

This clone was counted between two and nine times. This chain joins TRBV6-5 and TRBJ1-6, with TRBD1 as a possible D gene (5 bases). This CDR3 is 15 amino acids long. CDR1 is MNHEY, CDR2 SVGAGI, per germline. Trimming cost V 7 bases and J 8 bases, with 18 bases left between them. This CDR3 reads CASTYTRVGDSPLHF. The CDR3 DNA follows: TGTGCCAGCACCTATACCAGGGTCGGAGATTCACCCCTCCACTTT.

This clone was counted a few times. The chain couples TRBV5-1 to TRBJ2-1; 7 positions match TRBD1. The junction had 6 bases not matched to a gene; V was cut back by 0 bases and J by 9 bases. The CDR3 is made up of 14 amino acids. The V gene's germline CDR1 is SGHRS and CDR2 YFSETQ. Here the CDR3 DNA reads TGCGCCAGCAGCTTGGCTCACAGGGGCGGTGAGCAGTTCTTC. This translates into CASSLAHRGGEQFF. The full variable domain, rest sourced from reference TRBV5-1 and TRBJ2-1, is KAGVTQTPRYLIKTRGQQVTLSCSPISGHRSVSWYQQTPGQGLQFLFEYFSETQRNKGNFPGRFSGRQFSNSRSEMNVSTLELGDSALYLCASSLAHRGGEQFFGPGTRLTVL.

This clone was seen a few times. The chain has TRBV7-9 and TRBJ1-4, with D hard to call. Germline loops: CDR1 SEHNR, CDR2 FQNEAQ (reference sequence). CDR3 length equals 12 residues. V was clipped by 8 bases and J by 7 bases, with 11 bases between them. CDR3 sequence (DNA): TGTGCCAGCGGCGGGGTTCGTGAAAAACTGTTTTTT. This sequence encodes CASGGVREKLFF.

A few counts support this clone. The gene calls are TRBV7-9 and TRBJ2-2, with 7 bases matching TRBD2. Looked up from germline, CDR1 is SEHNR and CDR2 is FQNEAQ (reference sequence). There are 15 residues in the CDR3. The V segment lost 5 bases and the J segment 3 bases; nucleotides outside the gene matches: 6. CDR3 sequence (DNA): TGTGCCAGCAGCCATAGCGGGCGAGACACCGGGGAGCTGTTTTTT. This sequence encodes CASSHSGRDTGELFF.

The chain couples TRBV11-2 to TRBJ2-7; the D gene is possibly TRBD1 (5 bases). The CDR3 has 11 residues. V was clipped by 5 bases and J by 6 bases, with 8 bases between them. The germline V gene has CDR1 SGHAT and CDR2 FQNNGV. CDR3 sequence reads: CASSQGPEQYF. As DNA, the CDR3 is TGTGCCAGCAGCCAGGGCCCCGAGCAGTACTTC. The variable domain in full, with the rest retrieved from reference TRBV11-2 and TRBJ2-7, is EAGVAQSPRYKIIEKRQSVAFWCNPISGHATLYWYQQILGQGPKLLIQFQNNGVVDDSQLPKDRFSAERLKGVDSTLKIQPAKLEDSAVYLCASSQGPEQYFGPGTRLTVT.

The rearrangement uses TRBV6-6 and TRBJ2-1, with 9 positions matching TRBD1. With 6 bases clipped from V and 6 bases from J, the junction kept 9 bases outside the gene matches. The germline gives CDR1 MNHNY, CDR2 SVGAGI (reference sequence). The length of the CDR3 is 15 residues. This CDR3 is CASSLSLDRGNEQFF. The CDR3 DNA is TGTGCCAGCAGCCTGAGCCTGGACAGGGGCAATGAGCAGTTCTTC.

Only a few counts were recorded for this clone. This chain links TRBV27 with TRBJ2-7; D is uncertain. Germline V gene data show CDR1 as MNHEY and CDR2 as SMNVEV (reference sequence). V was cut by 3 bases and J by 0 bases, with 9 bases left in between. The CDR3 is made up of 14 amino acids. CDR3 protein: CASSFKPSSYEQYF. For the CDR3, the DNA is TGTGCCAGCAGTTTTAAACCGAGCTCCTACGAGCAGTACTTC.

A few counts support this clone. This chain uses TRBV5-1 with TRBJ2-3; 7 bases are a match to TRBD1. The CDR3 is 15 residues long. J was trimmed by 6 bases and V by 6 bases; bases with no gene match: 13. Germline lookup yields CDR1 SGHRS and CDR2 YFSETQ. The CDR3 loop is CASTLGLQGFDTQYF. As DNA, the CDR3 is TGCGCCAGCACCTTAGGGCTACAGGGGTTCGATACGCAGTATTTT.

The rearrangement uses TRBV5-1 and TRBJ2-6; 7 bases line up with TRBD1. The CDR3 runs 17 residues. The germline V gene has CDR1 SGHRS and CDR2 YFSETQ. The trim removed 1 base at V and 2 bases at J, leaving 6 bases unmatched. The CDR3 protein is CASSLRAGGTGANVLTF. The CDR3 DNA is TGCGCCAGCAGCTTGAGGGCAGGGGGTACTGGGGCCAACGTCCTGACTTTC.

This clone appeared a single time. The chain combines TRBV12-2 with TRBJ2-7; TRBD1, as called in the table, went unchecked against the DNA. TRBV12-2 is assigned pseudogene status. This CDR3 comprises 15 residues. This chain's CDR3 is CASRSNRAWSYEQYF. DNA for the CDR3: TGTGCAAGTCGCTCGAACAGGGCCTGGTCCTACGAGCAGTACTTC.

This rearrangement joins TRBV18 to TRBJ2-2; 9 positions agree with TRBD2. CDR3 size: 16 residues. Germline CDR1 and CDR2: KGHSH and LQKENI. The V and J ends lost 4 bases and 0 bases, in that order; junction bases with no gene match: 3. In DNA, the CDR3 is TGTGCCAGCTCACTCGGGACTAGCTCGAACACCGGGGAGCTGTTTTTT. Translated: CASSLGTSSNTGELFF.

The rearrangement uses TRBV9 and TRBJ2-1; maybe TRBD2 (5 bases). The V end lost 5 bases, the J end lost 2 bases, and 14 bases lay between the germline ends. The germline gives CDR1 SGDLS, CDR2 YYNGEE. The CDR3 covers 15 residues. The CDR3 spells CASSRDYPAYNEQFF. CDR3 coding DNA: TGTGCCAGCAGTCGTGACTACCCAGCCTACAATGAGCAGTTCTTC.

The V gene is TRBV11-2, the J gene TRBJ2-3; a possible D gene is TRBD2 (6 bases). Deletions cut 5 bases from V and 2 bases from J, with 14 bases between. The V gene's germline CDR1 is SGHAT and CDR2 FQNNGV. This CDR3 comprises 15 residues. This CDR3 is CASSTSGHNTDTQYF. The CDR3 DNA is TGTGCCAGCAGCACGAGCGGGCACAACACAGATACGCAGTATTTT.

This clone appeared a few times. The chain uses TRBV29-1 and TRBJ2-1; D is possibly TRBD2 (6 bases). Trimming cost V 8 bases and J 4 bases, with 15 bases left between them. The CDR3 is made up of 13 amino acids. The germline V gene has CDR1 SQVTM and CDR2 ANQGSEA. This CDR3 reads CSTGGGSYNEQFF. The DNA for the CDR3 is TGCAGCACCGGAGGAGGGTCGTACAATGAGCAGTTCTTC.

The genes are TRBV9 and TRBJ2-3; D is unresolved. V lost 0 bases and J lost 5, with 7 bases in between. The CDR3 sequence is 13 residues long. Germline values: CDR1 SGDLS, CDR2 YYNGEE. Here the CDR3 reads CASSVAPGDTQYF. CDR3 sequence (DNA): TGTGCCAGCAGCGTAGCCCCGGGAGATACGCAGTATTTT.

This clone was seen only a few times. The CDR3 is CSVGTGTTNEKLFF. As DNA, the CDR3 is TGCAGCGTGGGGACAGGGACCACTAATGAAAAACTGTTTTTT. The V gene is TRBV29-1, the J gene TRBJ1-4, with 9 bases matching TRBD1. There are 14 residues in the CDR3. Germline V CDR1 and CDR2: SQVTM, ANQGSEA. The J segment lost 2 bases and the V segment lost 6 bases, leaving 4 bases of the junction unmatched.

The chain links TRBV4-3 to TRBJ2-1; 14 nucleotides match TRBD2. J lost 6 bases, V lost 3 bases, and 4 bases had no gene match. The length of the CDR3 is 16 residues. Germline V gene lookup returns CDR1 LGHNA and CDR2 YSLEER. The CDR3 nucleotides are TGCGCCAGCAGCCAGCGACTAGCGGGAGGGCGCAATGAGCAGTTCTTC. This sequence encodes CASSQRLAGGRNEQFF.